A few counts support the clone carrying this T cell receptor (beta chain). Its target is not known. Germline V CDR1 and CDR2: MNHEY, SVGEGT. V shed 7 bases and J shed 4 bases, with 10 bases lying between them. The CDR3 extends over 13 amino acids. This entry belongs to a study of T cell repertoires in cytomegalovirus infection. Study summary: Matching HLA type and CMV infection were both indicated by public TCR beta signatures. Study results and caveats: There were HLA-C-restricted CMV-specific TCR beta clonotypes dominating the ex vivo response. Cumulated frequencies of public TCR beta families served to identify carriers of CMV plus the relevant HLA.

TCRdb re-derived calls from the reads in MiXCR, one entry per CDR3 protein. The top ten hold roughly 8% of the sample, which has around 630,000 distinct CDR3 sequences, 20% to 25% seen once. Material: CD8+ T cells from PBMCs. The rearrangement uses TRBV6-2 or TRBV6-3 and TRBJ2-2; D is ambiguous. This clonotype was sampled from a human donor in good health (CMV status not recorded). Some clones in this sample may be carry-over from other donors' samples. The CDR3 here is CASIEWGTGELFF. CDR3 DNA sequence: TGTGCCAGCATCGAGTGGGGCACCGGGGAGCTGTTTTTT.